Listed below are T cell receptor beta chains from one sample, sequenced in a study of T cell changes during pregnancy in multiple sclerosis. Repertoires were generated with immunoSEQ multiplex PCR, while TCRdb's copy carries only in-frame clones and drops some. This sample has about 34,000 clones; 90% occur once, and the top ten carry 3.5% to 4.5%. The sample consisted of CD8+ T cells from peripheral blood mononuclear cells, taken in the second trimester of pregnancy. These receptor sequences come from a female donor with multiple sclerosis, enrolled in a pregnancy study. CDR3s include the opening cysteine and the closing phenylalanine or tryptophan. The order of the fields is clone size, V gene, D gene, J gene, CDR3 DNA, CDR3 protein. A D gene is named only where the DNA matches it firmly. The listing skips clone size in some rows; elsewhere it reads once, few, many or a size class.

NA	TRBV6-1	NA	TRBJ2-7	TGTGCCAGCATCGCCGGTCGATCAAGCTCCTACGAGCAGTACTTC	CASIAGRSSSYEQYF
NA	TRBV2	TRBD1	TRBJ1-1	TGTGCCAGCAGTTCGACAGGGGTCATGAACACTGAAGCTTTCTTT	CASSSTGVMNTEAFF
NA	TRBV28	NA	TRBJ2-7	TGTGCCAGCAGTTGGGACACTCGCCCCTACGAGCAGTACTTC	CASSWDTRPYEQYF
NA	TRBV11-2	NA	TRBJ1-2	TGTGCCAGCAGCCCCAGGGCTTCAAACTATGGCTACACCTTC	CASSPRASNYGYTF
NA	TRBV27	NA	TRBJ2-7	TGTGCCAGCAGTTTTTCCGGCGGGGGCGTTTCCTACGAGCAGTACTTC	CASSFSGGGVSYEQYF
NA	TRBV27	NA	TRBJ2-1	TGTGCCAGCAGTTTTAACGGGATCCCCGAACAGTTCTTC	CASSFNGIPEQFF
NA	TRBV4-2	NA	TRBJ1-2	TGTGCCAGCAGCCCCGTCGAGACAGAAAACTATGGCTACACCTTC	CASSPVETENYGYTF
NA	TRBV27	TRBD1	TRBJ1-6	TGTGCCAGCAGTCGACAGGGCCCAATTTCACCCCTCCACTTT	CASSRQGPISPLHF
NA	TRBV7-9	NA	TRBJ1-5	TGTGCCAGCAGCTCCCGGACTTCCAATCAGCCCCAGCATTTT	CASSSRTSNQPQHF
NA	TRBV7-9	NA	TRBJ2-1	TGTGCCAGCAGCTTAGAAGTCGTTAGGAGCAATGAGCAGTTCTTC	CASSLEVVRSNEQFF
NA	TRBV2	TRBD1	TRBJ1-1	TGTGCCAGCAGTGTCTCGAGGGACAGGGGCCGGGGCACTGAAGCTTTCTTT	CASSVSRDRGRGTEAFF
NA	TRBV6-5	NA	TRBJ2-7	TGTGCCAGCAGTTACACCACAGGGTTCGACGAGCAGTACTTC	CASSYTTGFDEQYF
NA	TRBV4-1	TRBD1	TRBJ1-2	TGCGCCAGCAGCCAACCTCGTAGGACAGGCTATGGCTACACCTTC	CASSQPRRTGYGYTF
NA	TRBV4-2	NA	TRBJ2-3	TGTGCCAGCAGCCAAGGGCTGTCAGGGTCCTTATCGGCAGATACGCAGTATTTT	CASSQGLSGSLSADTQYF
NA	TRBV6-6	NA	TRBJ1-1	TGTGCCAGCAGTAACGGGGGGCTGCCCACTGAAGCTTTCTTT	CASSNGGLPTEAFF
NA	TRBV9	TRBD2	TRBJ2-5	TGTGCCAGCAGCCACACGGGACTAGCGCAGGAGACCCAGTACTTC	CASSHTGLAQETQYF
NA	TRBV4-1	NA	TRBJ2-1	TGCGCCAGCAGCCAAAGCGGGACAGGTCCCTACAATGAGCAGTTCTTC	CASSQSGTGPYNEQFF
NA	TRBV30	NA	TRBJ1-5	TGTGCCTGGAGTACAGGTTCCAATCAGCCCCAGCATTTT	CAWSTGSNQPQHF
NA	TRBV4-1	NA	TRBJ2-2	TGCGCCAGCAGCCGGATTCCGGGACATAGGACCGGGGAGCTGTTTTTT	CASSRIPGHRTGELFF
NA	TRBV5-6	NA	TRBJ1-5	TGTGCCAGCAGCTTCGGGACACCTAGCAATCAGCCCCAGCATTTT	CASSFGTPSNQPQHF
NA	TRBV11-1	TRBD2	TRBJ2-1	TGTGCCAGCAGCTTAGGAGCGGGAGGGACCAATGAGCAGTTCTTC	CASSLGAGGTNEQFF
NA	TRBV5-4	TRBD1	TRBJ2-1	TGTGCCAGCAGCGGGGGGACAGGGACCTCCTACAATGAGCAGTTCTTC	CASSGGTGTSYNEQFF
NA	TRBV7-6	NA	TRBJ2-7	TGTGCCAGCAGCTTTGGCCAGGCCTACGAGCAGTACTTC	CASSFGQAYEQYF
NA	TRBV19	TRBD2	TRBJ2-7	TGTGCCAGTAGTATTGAGGCGGGAGGGCCGAATGAGCAGTACTTC	CASSIEAGGPNEQYF
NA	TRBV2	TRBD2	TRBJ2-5	TGTGCCAGCAGGGAGACTAGCGGTATTCAAGAGACCCAGTACTTC	CASRETSGIQETQYF
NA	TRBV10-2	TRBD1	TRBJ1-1	TGCGCCAGCACAGGACAGGGGGCGACTGAAGCTTTCTTT	CASTGQGATEAFF
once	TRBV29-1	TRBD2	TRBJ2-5	TGCAGCGCTGGGAAACAGGGACTAGCTGGGGAGACCCAGTACTTC	CSAGKQGLAGETQYF
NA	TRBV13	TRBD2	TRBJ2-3	TGTGCCAGCAGCTTAGGCTTTACTAGCGGGGCCTCAGATACGCAGTATTTT	CASSLGFTSGASDTQYF
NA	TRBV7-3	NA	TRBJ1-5	TGTGCCAGCAGCTTAGCAGGAGGTCAGCCCCAGCATTTT	CASSLAGGQPQHF
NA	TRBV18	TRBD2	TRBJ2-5	TGTGCCAGCTCATTCAGGACTAGCGGGAGTAGGGAGACCCAGTACTTC	CASSFRTSGSRETQYF
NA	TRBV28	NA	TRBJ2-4	TGTGCCAGCAGTTTGAGTTTCGCCAGACTAGCCAAAAACATTCAGTACTTC	CASSLSFARLAKNIQYF
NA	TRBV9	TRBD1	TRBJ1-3	TGTGCCAGCAGCATAACAGGGGCCTCTGGAAACACCATATATTTT	CASSITGASGNTIYF
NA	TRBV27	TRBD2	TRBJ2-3	TGTGCCAGCAGTTTCCGCCCAGGGCTAGCGGGAGGGCCTAGCACAGATACGCAGTATTTT	CASSFRPGLAGGPSTDTQYF
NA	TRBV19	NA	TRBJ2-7	TGTGCCAGTAGTATCGGCCGCACAGTCTCCTACGAGCAGTACTTC	CASSIGRTVSYEQYF
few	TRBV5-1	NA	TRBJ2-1	TGCGCCAGCAGACCAGACTACAATGAGCAGTTCTTC	CASRPDYNEQFF
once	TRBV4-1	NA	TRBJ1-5	TGCGCCAGCAGCCCCATAGCCGGGAATCAGCCCCAGCATTTT	CASSPIAGNQPQHF
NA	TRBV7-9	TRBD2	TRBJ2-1	TGTGCCAGCAGCCTTAGTAGCGGGAGCGTCAATGAGCAGTTCTTC	CASSLSSGSVNEQFF
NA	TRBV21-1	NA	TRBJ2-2	TGTGCCAGCAGACCCTCCATCCCTAGACAGAACAGCGGGGAGCTGTTTTTT	CASRPSIPRQNSGELFF
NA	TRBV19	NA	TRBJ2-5	TGTGCCAGTAGTATAGTAGGGGAACAAGAGACCCAGTACTTC	CASSIVGEQETQYF
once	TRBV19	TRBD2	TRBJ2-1	TGTGCCAGTAGTATAGTTCCACTAGCGGGAGTCTTCGATGAGCAGTTCTTC	CASSIVPLAGVFDEQFF
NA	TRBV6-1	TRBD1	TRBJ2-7	TGTGCCAGCAGTGTCCGGGACAGGGGTTACCCCTACGAGCAGTACTTC	CASSVRDRGYPYEQYF
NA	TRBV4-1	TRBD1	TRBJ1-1	TGCGCCAGCAGCCAAGACGCCGGACAGGTGAATGAAGCTTTCTTT	CASSQDAGQVNEAFF
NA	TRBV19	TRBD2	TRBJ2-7	TGTGCCAGTAGTATACAAGTAACGGGACTAGCGGGAGGGCACTACGAGCAGTACTTC	CASSIQVTGLAGGHYEQYF
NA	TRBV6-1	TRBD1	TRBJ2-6	TGTGCCAGCAGTGGACAGGGTTTCTCTGGGGCCAACGTCCTGACTTTC	CASSGQGFSGANVLTF
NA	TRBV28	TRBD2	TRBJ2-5	TGTGCCAGCAGTCCACTAGCGGAGCAAGAGACCCAGTACTTC	CASSPLAEQETQYF
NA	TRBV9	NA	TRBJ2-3	TGTGCCAGCAGCGTAGGTACCAGGCCGATAAGCACAGATACGCAGTATTTT	CASSVGTRPISTDTQYF
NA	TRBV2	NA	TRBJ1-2	TGTGCCAGCAGTGATAGGACAGCTATCTATGGCTACACCTTC	CASSDRTAIYGYTF
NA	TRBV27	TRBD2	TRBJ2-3	TGTGCCAGCAGTTTCCCCCTAGCGGCGGGGGTCACAGATACGCAGTATTTT	CASSFPLAAGVTDTQYF
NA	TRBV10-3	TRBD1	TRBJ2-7	TGTGCCATCAGAAAGACGGGACAGGGCCACGAGCAGTACTTC	CAIRKTGQGHEQYF
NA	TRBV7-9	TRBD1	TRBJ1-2	TGTGCCAGCAGCTTAGATATAGGGACAGGGGATATCTATGGCTACACCTTC	CASSLDIGTGDIYGYTF
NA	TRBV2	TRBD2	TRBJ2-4	TGTGCCAGCACAGACCCATCGATACTAGCGGGAGTGCAAAACATTCAGTACTTC	CASTDPSILAGVQNIQYF
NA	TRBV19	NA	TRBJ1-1	TGTGCCAGTAGTATTATATGGAGAGAAAATGAAGCTTTCTTT	CASSIIWRENEAFF
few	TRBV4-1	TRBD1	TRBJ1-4	TGCGCCAGCAGCCAAGTTGGACAGGGATTATACGAAAAACTGTTTTTT	CASSQVGQGLYEKLFF
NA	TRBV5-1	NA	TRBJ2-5	TGCGCCAGCAGCTTGCGTTGGTTAGGCGGAAAGACCCAGTACTTC	CASSLRWLGGKTQYF
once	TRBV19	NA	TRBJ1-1	TGTGCCAGTCTAAGAGGTAACACTGAAGCTTTCTTT	CASLRGNTEAFF
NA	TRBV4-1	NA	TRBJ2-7	TGCGCCAGCAGTCCTACAGGGCGCGAGCAGTACTTC	CASSPTGREQYF
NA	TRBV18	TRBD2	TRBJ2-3	TGTGCCAGCTCACCATTGACTAGCGGGAGGTACACAGATACGCAGTATTTT	CASSPLTSGRYTDTQYF
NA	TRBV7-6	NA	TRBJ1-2	TGTGCCAGCAGCCCATCGGCAGGGAATGGCTACACCTTC	CASSPSAGNGYTF
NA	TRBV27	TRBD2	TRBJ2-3	TGTGCCAGCAGTTTATCAGGCGGGGGGCGATACACAGATACGCAGTATTTT	CASSLSGGGRYTDTQYF